One T cell receptor beta chain is described in this entry. As yet, its antigen is unknown. Profiled with immunoSEQ multiplex PCR; TCRdb holds only in-frame clones, not every one. Of some 160,000 clones in the sample, roughly 90% were seen once. This sample was included in a study of T cell responses to AZD1222 COVID-19 vaccine. Points from the study as a whole: The donors showed a predominance of white British ancestry and of females, with possible underestimation of clonal diversity.

The CDR3 sequence is 18 residues long. CDR1 and CDR2 from the germline V gene are SGHDT and YYEEEE. The V and J ends lost 2 bases and 0 bases respectively, with 20 bases between them. The V call is TRBV5-6, the J call TRBJ1-1; D ambiguous. The source was peripheral blood, collected on day 0 of AZD1222 vaccination. The sequence was obtained from an adult in good health. The DNA of the CDR3 is TGTGCCAGCAGCTTACCGCACAGACACAGAAGTATGAACACTGAAGCTTTCTTT. Amino acid sequence: CASSLPHRHRSMNTEAFF.